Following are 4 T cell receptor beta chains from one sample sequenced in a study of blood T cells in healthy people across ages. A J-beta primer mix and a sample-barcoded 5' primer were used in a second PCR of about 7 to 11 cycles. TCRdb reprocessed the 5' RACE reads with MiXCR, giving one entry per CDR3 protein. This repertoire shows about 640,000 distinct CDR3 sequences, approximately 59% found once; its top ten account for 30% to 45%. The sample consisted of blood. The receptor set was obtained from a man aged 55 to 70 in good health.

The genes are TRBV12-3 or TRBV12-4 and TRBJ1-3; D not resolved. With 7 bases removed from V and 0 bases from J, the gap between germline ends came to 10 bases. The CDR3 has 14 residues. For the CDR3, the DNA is TGTGCCAGCAATCCCCTAAGCTCTGGAAACACCATATATTTT. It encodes CASNPLSSGNTIYF.

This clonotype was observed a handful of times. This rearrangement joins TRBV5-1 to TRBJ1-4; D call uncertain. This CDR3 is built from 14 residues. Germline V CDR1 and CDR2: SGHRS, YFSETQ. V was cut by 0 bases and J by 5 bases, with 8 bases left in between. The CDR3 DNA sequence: TGCGCCAGCAGCTTGGAACCTCGGAATGAAAAACTGTTTTTT. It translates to CASSLEPRNEKLFF.

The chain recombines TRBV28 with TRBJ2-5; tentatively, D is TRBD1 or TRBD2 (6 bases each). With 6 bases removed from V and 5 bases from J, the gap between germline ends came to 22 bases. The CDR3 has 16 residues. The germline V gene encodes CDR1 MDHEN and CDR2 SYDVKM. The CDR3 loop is CASSSPSGGRWETQYF. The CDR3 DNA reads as TGTGCCAGCAGCTCTCCTTCCGGGGGCCGTTGGGAGACCCAGTACTTC.

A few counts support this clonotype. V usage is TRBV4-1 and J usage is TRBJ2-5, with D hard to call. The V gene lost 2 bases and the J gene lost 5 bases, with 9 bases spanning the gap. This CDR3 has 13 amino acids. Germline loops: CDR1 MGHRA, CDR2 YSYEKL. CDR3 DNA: TGCGCCAGCAGCCAAAGTAATCAGGAGACCCAGTACTTC. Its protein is CASSQSNQETQYF.